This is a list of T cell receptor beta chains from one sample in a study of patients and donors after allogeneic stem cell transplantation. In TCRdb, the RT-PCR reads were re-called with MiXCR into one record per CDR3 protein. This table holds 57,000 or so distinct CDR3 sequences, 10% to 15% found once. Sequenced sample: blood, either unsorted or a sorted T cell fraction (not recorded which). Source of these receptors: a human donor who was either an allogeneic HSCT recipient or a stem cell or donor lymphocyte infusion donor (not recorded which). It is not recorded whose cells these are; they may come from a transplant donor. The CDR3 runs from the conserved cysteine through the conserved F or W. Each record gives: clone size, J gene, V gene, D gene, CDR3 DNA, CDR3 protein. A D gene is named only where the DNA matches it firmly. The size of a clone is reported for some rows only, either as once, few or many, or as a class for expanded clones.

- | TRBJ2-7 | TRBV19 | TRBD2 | TGTGCCAGTAGTGCCTTAGCGGGAGAAAACTCCGAGCAGTACTTC | CASSALAGENSEQYF
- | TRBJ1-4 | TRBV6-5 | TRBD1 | TGTGCCAGCAGTTACCAACAGGGGTCTAATGAAAAACTGTTTTTT | CASSYQQGSNEKLFF
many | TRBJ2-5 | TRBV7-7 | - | TGTGCTAGCAGCCTGCCTGGTTTCCAAGAGACCCAGTACTTC | CASSLPGFQETQYF
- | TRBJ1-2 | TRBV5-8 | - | TGTGCCAGCAGCTTGGCCTTCGGGTATAATGGCTACACCTTC | CASSLAFGYNGYTF
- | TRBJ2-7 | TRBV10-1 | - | TGCGCCAGCAGTAGGGACCTCATCGAGCAGTACTTC | CASSRDLIEQYF
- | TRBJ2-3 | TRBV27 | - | TGTGCCAGCAGTTTTTCTGGGGGCGCATCCTATACGCAGTATTTT | CASSFSGGASYTQYF
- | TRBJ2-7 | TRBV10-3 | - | TGTGCCATCAGTCCACAGGCCTCCTACGAGCAGTACTTC | CAISPQASYEQYF
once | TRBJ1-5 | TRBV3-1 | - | TGTGCCAGCAGCCAAGATTTGGGGAACCAGCCCCAGCATTTT | CASSQDLGNQPQHF
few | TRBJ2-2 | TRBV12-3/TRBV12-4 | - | TGTGCCAGCAGTTTAGTAGGAGGAATCGCGAACACCGGGGAGCTGTTTTTT | CASSLVGGIANTGELFF
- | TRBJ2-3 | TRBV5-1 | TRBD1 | TGCGCCAGCAGCACCCGGACAGGGAGGACAGATACGCAGTATTTT | CASSTRTGRTDTQYF
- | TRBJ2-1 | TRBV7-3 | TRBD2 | TGTGCCAGCAGCTTAAATAAGGCTAGCGGATACTCCTACAATGAGCAGTTCTTC | CASSLNKASGYSYNEQFF
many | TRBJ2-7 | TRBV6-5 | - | TGTGCCAGCAATGAGGGAGGAACCTACGAGCAGTACTTC | CASNEGGTYEQYF
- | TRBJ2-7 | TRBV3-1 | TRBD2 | TGTGCCAGCAGCCAAGACACTAGCGATACCTACGAGCAGTACTTC | CASSQDTSDTYEQYF
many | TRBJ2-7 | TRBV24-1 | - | TGTGCCACCCCATTGGATGATCGAAGGACCGATTACGAGCAGTACTTC | CATPLDDRRTDYEQYF
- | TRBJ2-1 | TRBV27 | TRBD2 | TGTGCCAGCAGTTCTCCGGGACTAGCGGGAGTGGGGTATGTCTCCTACAATGAGCAGTTCTTC | CASSSPGLAGVGYVSYNEQFF
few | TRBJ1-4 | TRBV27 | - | TGTGCCAGCAGTTTACTTGGGCCTAATGAAAAACTGTTTTTT | CASSLLGPNEKLFF
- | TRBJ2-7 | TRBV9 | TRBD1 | TGTGCCAGCAGCGCGGGTTCCGGGACAGTTTTCTACGAGCAGTACTTC | CASSAGSGTVFYEQYF
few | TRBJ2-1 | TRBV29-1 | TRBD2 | TGCAGCGTTGAAGAACCCGGGAGGGGACCCTACAATGAGCAGTTCTTC | CSVEEPGRGPYNEQFF
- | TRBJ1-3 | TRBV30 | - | TGTGCCTGGATCGGGATTCGTTTCGGACAGAGCTCTGGAAACACCATATATTTT | CAWIGIRFGQSSGNTIYF
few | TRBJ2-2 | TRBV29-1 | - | TGCAGCGTTCCGGTTACGAACACCGGGGAGCTGTTTTTT | CSVPVTNTGELFF
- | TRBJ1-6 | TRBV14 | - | TGTGCCAGCAGCCAAGACCGGACAGTCTCCTATAATTCACCCCTCCACTTT | CASSQDRTVSYNSPLHF
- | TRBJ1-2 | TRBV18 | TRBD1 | TGTGCCAGCTCACCATTACAGGGGGCGAACTATGGCTACACCTTC | CASSPLQGANYGYTF
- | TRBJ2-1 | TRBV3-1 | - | TGTGCCAGCAACGGGCGGGACTACAATGAGCAGTTCTTC | CASNGRDYNEQFF
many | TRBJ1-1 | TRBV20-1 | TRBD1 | TGCAGTGGGGGGGACAGGGCTGGAGGTGAAGCTTTCTTT | CSGGDRAGGEAFF
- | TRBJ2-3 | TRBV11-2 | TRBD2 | TGTGCCAGCAGCGAAGGACTAGCAAATACGCAGTATTTT | CASSEGLANTQYF
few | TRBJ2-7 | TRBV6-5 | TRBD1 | TGTGCCAGCAGTCCACAGGGGACCTACGAGCAGTACTTC | CASSPQGTYEQYF
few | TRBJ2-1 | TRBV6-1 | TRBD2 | TGTGCCAGCAGTGACGGGCTAGCGGGAGTTTCCCTCTCCTACAATGAGCAGTTCTTC | CASSDGLAGVSLSYNEQFF
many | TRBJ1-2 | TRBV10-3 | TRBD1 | TGTGCCATCAGTGAAAGGGAGGGACAGGGATATGGCTACACCTTC | CAISEREGQGYGYTF
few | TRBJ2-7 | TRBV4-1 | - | TGCGCCAGCAGCCAAGCCCCGGGATTTTTCTACGAGCAGTACTTC | CASSQAPGFFYEQYF
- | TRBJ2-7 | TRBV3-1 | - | TGTGCCAGCAGCCAAGATCGGGGCGAGCAGTACTTC | CASSQDRGEQYF
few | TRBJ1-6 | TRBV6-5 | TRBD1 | TGTGCCAGTCAACAGGGGGAATGGTCACCCCTCCACTTT | CASQQGEWSPLHF
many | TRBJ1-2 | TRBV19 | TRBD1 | TGTGCCAGTAATACCCCCTTGGACAGGGGGCTTACTAACTATGGCTACACCTTC | CASNTPLDRGLTNYGYTF
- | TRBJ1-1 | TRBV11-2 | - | TGTGCCAGCAGCTTAGCCTTGTTGGGCCAGATGGATGGGGACACTGAAGCTTTCTTT | CASSLALLGQMDGDTEAFF
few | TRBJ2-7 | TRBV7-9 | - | TGTGCCAGCAGCCCGGACGGACGCTACGAGCAGTACTTC | CASSPDGRYEQYF
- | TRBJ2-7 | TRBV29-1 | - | TGCAGCGTTCCGACAGGTCATGACTACGAGCAGTACTTC | CSVPTGHDYEQYF
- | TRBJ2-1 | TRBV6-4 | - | TGTGCCAGCAGCGCCGGGAGTGAGCAGTTCTTC | CASSAGSEQFF